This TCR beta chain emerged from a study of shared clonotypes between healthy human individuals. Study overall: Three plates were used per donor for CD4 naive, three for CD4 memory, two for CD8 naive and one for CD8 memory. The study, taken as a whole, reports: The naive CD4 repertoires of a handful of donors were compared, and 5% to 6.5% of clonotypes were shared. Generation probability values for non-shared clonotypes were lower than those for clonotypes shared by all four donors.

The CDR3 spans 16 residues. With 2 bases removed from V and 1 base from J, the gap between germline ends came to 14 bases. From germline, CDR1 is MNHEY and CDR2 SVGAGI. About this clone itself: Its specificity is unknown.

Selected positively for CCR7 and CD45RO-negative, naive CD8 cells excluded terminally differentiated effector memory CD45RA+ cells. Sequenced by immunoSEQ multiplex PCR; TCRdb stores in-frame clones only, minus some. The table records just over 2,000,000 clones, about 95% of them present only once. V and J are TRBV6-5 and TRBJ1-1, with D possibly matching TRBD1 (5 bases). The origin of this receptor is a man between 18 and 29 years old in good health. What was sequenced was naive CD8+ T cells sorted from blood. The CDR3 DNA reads TGTGCCAGCAGTTACCGGTCGCAGGGTTGGAACACTGAAGCTTTCTTT. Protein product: CASSYRSQGWNTEAFF.